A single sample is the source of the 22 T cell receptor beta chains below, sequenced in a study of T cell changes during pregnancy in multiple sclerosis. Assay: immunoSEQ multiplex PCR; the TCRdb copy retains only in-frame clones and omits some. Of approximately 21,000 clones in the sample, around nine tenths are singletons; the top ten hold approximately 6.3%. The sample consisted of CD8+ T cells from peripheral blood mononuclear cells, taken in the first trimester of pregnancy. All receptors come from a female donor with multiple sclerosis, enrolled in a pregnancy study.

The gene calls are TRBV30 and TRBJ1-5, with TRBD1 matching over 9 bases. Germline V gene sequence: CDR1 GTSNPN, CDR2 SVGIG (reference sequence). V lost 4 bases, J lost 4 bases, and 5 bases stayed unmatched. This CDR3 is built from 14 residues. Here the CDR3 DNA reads TGTGCCTGGAACCCGGGACAGGGTAATCAGCCCCAGCATTTT. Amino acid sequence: CAWNPGQGNQPQHF.

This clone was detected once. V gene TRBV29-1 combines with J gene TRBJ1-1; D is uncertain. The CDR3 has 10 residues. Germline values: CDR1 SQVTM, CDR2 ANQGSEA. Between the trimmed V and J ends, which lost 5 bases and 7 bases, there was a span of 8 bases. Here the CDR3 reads CSVFEGEAFF. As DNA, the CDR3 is TGCAGCGTTTTTGAGGGTGAAGCTTTCTTT.

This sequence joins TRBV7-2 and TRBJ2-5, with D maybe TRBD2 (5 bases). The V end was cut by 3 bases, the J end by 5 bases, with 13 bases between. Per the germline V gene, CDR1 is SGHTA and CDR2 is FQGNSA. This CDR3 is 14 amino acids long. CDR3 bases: TGTGCCAGCAGCTTTCAAGTAGGCGGGGAGACCCAGTACTTC. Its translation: CASSFQVGGETQYF.

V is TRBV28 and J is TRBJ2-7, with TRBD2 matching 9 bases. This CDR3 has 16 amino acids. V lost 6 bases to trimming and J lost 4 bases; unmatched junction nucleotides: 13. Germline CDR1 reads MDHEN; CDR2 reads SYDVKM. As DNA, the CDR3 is TGTGCCAGCAGCCCAGGGGGTAGCGGGAGTGGGTACGAGCAGTACTTC. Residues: CASSPGGSGSGYEQYF.

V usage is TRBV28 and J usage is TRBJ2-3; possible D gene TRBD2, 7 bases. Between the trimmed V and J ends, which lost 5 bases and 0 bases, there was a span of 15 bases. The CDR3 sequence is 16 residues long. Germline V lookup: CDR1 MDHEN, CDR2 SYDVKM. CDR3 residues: CASSLRGGLSTDTQYF. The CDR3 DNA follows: TGTGCCAGCAGTCTAAGGGGGGGACTTAGCACAGATACGCAGTATTTT.

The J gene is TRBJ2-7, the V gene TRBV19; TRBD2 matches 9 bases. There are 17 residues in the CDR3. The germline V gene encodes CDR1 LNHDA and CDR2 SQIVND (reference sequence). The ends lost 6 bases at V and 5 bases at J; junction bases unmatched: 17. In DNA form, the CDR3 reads TGTGCCAGTAGCACGCTTCTAGTTAGCGGGAGATTAGACGAGCAGTACTTC. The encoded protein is CASSTLLVSGRLDEQYF.

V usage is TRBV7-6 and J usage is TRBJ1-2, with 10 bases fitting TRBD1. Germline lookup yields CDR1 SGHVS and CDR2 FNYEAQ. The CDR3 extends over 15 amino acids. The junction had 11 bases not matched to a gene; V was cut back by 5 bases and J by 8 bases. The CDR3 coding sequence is TGTGCCAGCAGCCCAGAGACAGGGGGCTCTATAGGCTACACCTTC. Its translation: CASSPETGGSIGYTF.

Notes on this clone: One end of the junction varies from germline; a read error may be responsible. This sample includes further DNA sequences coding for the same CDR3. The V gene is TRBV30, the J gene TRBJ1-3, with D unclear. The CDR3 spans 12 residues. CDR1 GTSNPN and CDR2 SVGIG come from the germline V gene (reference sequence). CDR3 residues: CASSTAAEFLYF. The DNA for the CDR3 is TGCGCCTCTTCCACTGCTGCTGAATTCCTATATTTT.

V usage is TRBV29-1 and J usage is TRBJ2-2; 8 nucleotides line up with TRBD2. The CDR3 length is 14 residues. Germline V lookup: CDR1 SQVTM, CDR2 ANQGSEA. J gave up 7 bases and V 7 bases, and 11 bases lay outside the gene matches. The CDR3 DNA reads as TGCAGCGCCTGGCTTCGGGAGGGATACGGGGAGCTGTTTTTT. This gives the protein CSAWLREGYGELFF.

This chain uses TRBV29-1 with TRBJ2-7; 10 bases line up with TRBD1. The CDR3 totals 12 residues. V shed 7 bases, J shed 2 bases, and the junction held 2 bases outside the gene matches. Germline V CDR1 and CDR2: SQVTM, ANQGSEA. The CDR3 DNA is TGCAGCGCTGGGACAGGGGCCTACGAGCAGTACTTC. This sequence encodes CSAGTGAYEQYF.

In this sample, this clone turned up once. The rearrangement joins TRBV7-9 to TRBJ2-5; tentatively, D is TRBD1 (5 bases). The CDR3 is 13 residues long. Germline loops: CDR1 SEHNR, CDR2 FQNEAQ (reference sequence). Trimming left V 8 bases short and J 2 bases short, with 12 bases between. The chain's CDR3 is CASQQGEQETQYF. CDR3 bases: TGTGCCAGCCAGCAAGGGGAACAAGAGACCCAGTACTTC.

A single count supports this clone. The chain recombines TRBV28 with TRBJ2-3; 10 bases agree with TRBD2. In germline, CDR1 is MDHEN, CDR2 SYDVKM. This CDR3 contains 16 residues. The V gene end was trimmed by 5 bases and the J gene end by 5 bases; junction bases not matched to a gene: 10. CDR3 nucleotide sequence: TGTGCCAGCAGTAGCCCGGGACTAGCGCTGGAAGATACGCAGTATTTT. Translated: CASSSPGLALEDTQYF.

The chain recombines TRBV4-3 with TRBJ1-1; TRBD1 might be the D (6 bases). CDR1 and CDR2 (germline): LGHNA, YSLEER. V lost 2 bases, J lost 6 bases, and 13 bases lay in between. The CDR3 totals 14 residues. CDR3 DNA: TGCGCCAGCAGCCAACTGCCGGGACATCCTGAAGCTTTCTTT. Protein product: CASSQLPGHPEAFF.

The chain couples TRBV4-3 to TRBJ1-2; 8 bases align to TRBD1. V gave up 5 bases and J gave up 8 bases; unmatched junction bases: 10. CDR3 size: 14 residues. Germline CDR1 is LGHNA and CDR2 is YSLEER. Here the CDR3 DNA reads TGCGCCAGCAGCGTAGACAGGGGCACCCTGGGCTACACCTTC. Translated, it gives CASSVDRGTLGYTF.

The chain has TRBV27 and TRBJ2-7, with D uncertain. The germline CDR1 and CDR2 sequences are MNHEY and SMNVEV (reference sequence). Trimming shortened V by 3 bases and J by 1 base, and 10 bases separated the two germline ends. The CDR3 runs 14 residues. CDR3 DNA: TGTGCCAGCAGTTTTAGCCCTCAATCCTACGAGCAGTACTTC. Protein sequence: CASSFSPQSYEQYF.

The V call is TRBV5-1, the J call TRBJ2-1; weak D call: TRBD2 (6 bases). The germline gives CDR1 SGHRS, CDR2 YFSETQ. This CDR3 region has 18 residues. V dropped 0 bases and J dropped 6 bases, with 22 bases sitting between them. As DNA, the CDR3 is TGCGCCAGCAGCTTGGAAGGGCAGAGTTTCCGAGCGGGCAATGAGCAGTTCTTC. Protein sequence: CASSLEGQSFRAGNEQFF.

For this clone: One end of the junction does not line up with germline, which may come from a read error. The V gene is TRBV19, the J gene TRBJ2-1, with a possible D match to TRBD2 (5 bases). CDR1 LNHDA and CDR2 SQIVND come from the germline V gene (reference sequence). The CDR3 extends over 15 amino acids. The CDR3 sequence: CTSSIMDSLLAEQFF. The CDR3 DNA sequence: TGTACCAGTAGTATAATGGACTCCTTACTGGCCGAGCAGTTCTTC.

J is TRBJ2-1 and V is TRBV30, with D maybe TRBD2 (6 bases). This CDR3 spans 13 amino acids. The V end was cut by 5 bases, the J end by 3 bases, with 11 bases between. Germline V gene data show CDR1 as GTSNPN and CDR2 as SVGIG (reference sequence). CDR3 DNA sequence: TGTGCCTGGTCGGCGGGGTTCTACAATGAGCAGTTCTTC. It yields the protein CAWSAGFYNEQFF.

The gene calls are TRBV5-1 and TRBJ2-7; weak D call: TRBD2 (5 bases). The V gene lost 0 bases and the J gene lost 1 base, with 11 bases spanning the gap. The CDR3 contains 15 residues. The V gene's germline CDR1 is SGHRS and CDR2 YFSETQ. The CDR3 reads CASSLDPTGSYEQYF. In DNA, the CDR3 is TGCGCCAGCAGCTTGGACCCGACGGGATCCTACGAGCAGTACTTC. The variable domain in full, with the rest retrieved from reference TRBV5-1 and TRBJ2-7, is KAGVTQTPRYLIKTRGQQVTLSCSPISGHRSVSWYQQTPGQGLQFLFEYFSETQRNKGNFPGRFSGRQFSNSRSEMNVSTLELGDSALYLCASSLDPTGSYEQYFGPGTRLTVT.

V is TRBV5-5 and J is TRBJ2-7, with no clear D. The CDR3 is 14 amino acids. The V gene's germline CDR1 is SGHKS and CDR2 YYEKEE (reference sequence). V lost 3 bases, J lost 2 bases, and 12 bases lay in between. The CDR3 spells CASSSIDNPYEQYF. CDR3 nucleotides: TGTGCCAGCAGCTCTATTGACAACCCCTACGAGCAGTACTTC.

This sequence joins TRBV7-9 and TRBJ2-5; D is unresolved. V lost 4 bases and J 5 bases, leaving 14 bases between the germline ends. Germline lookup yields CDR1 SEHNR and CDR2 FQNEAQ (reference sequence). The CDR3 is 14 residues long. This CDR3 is CASSSVGVEETQYF. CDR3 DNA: TGTGCCAGCAGCTCCGTGGGTGTGGAGGAGACCCAGTACTTC.

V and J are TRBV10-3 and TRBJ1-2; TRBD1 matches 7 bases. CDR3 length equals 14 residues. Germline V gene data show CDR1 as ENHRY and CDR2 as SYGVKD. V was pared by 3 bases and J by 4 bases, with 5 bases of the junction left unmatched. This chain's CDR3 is CAISDLTGLYGYTF. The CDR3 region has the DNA TGTGCCATCAGTGATCTGACAGGGCTCTATGGCTACACCTTC.